One sample yielded the 23 T cell receptor gamma chains listed below, sequenced in a study of intestinal T cells in coeliac disease. For each case, the template was genomic DNA from ten roughly 5-µm formalin-fixed paraffin-embedded scrolls. The TRG library came from 200 ng of biopsy DNA amplified with LymphoTrack primers. TCRdb reran clone calling via CATT on the multiplex PCR reads. Of 2,000 to 2,500 gamma-chain clones in the sample, under 55% were seen once. The sample was a duodenal biopsy. Every receptor here comes from a human donor with celiac disease.

This chain connects TRGV8 to TRGJP1. Looked up from germline, CDR1 is VENAVY and CDR2 is YDSYNSRV. V lost 5 bases and J lost 0; bases outside the gene matches: 15. The CDR3 length is 18 residues. In DNA, the CDR3 is TGTGCCACCTGGGTCGACACGACCACTTATACCACTGGTTGGTTCAAGATATTT. This encodes CATWVDTTTYTTGWFKIF.

The chain recombines TRGV2 with TRGJ1 or TRGJ2. The CDR3 sequence is 13 residues long. The trim removed 1 base at V and 10 bases at J, leaving 10 bases unmatched. Germline V CDR1 and CDR2: EGSNGY, YDSYNSKV. The CDR3 DNA reads as TGTGCCACCTGGGACGGTCTTATTATAAAGAAACTCTTT. Translated: CATWDGLIIKKLF.

This clone counts as large. The V call is TRGV9, the J call TRGJ1 or TRGJ2. Germline CDR1 and CDR2: GITISATS and ISYDGTV (reference sequence). The CDR3 has 13 amino acids. V gave up 3 bases and J gave up 8 bases; unmatched junction bases: 10. CDR3 DNA: TGTGCCTTGTGGGAGACGTGTCTGAATAAGAAACTCTTT. It yields the protein CALWETCLNKKLF.

V and J are TRGV4 and TRGJ1 or TRGJ2. Trimming took 2 bases from V and 0 from J; bases not matched to a gene: 7. CDR1 EGSTGY and CDR2 YDSYTSSV come from the germline V gene. The CDR3 sequence is 15 residues long. CDR3 amino acids: CATWDDTLNYYKKLF. Written as DNA, the CDR3 is TGTGCCACCTGGGATGACACATTGAATTATTATAAGAAACTCTTT.

This chain connects TRGV2 to TRGJ1 or TRGJ2. V lost 0 bases to trimming and J lost 5 bases; unmatched junction nucleotides: 13. The CDR3 sequence is 16 residues long. The germline V gene has CDR1 EGSNGY and CDR2 YDSYNSKV. CDR3 bases: TGTGCCACCTGGGACGGGCCGAAGATCGGGAATTATAAGAAACTCTTT. Its translation: CATWDGPKIGNYKKLF.

This clone was counted between two and nine times. This rearrangement joins TRGV4 to TRGJ1 or TRGJ2. The germline V gene encodes CDR1 EGSTGY and CDR2 YDSYTSSV. There are 15 residues in the CDR3. The V gene end was trimmed by 0 bases and the J gene end by 0 bases; junction bases not matched to a gene: 5. The DNA for the CDR3 is TGTGCCACCTGGGATGGGATCCAGAATTATTATAAGAAACTCTTT. It translates to CATWDGIQNYYKKLF.

This clone was detected only a few times. Within the sample, other DNA sequences also encode this same CDR3. CDR3 in amino acids: CATWGRYSSDWIKTF. For the CDR3, the DNA is TGTGCCACCTGGGGCAGGTATAGTAGTGATTGGATCAAGACATTT. The chain recombines TRGV5P with TRGJP2. TRGV5P is noted as a pseudogene. This CDR3 has 15 amino acids.

By proportion, this clone is large (0.1 to 1%). At the DNA level, this CDR3 is encoded by other sequences in the same sample as well. The chain joins TRGV10 to TRGJP2. TRGV10 is an ORF; its function is uncertain. This CDR3 is built from 10 residues. The V gene end was trimmed by 8 bases and the J gene end by 8 bases; junction bases not matched to a gene: 0. The CDR3 region is CAAWDWIKTF. CDR3 sequence (DNA): TGTGCTGCGTGGGATTGGATCAAGACGTTT.

In this sample, this clone is large. The chain links TRGV10 to TRGJ1 or TRGJ2. TRGV10 is filed as an ORF, its function uncertain. Trimming cost V 8 bases and J 9 bases; bases outside gene matches: 8. This CDR3 is 11 amino acids long. The CDR3 bases are TGTGCTGCGTGGGATTATGGTAAGAAACTCTTT. Translating gives CAAWDYGKKLF.

This clone was detected a few times. This sequence joins TRGV8 and TRGJP2. This CDR3 comprises 11 residues. The junction had 9 bases not matched to a gene; V was cut back by 12 bases and J by 8 bases. Germline V gene lookup returns CDR1 VENAVY and CDR2 YDSYNSRV. This chain's CDR3 is CASSRDWIKTF. In nucleotides, the CDR3 is TGTGCCTCTTCCAGAGATTGGATCAAGACGTTT.

As to this clone: This could be a read error, since a much larger clone is one nucleotide away. Additional DNA sequences in this sample encode the identical CDR3. The chain has TRGV4 and TRGJ1 or TRGJ2. The germline V gene encodes CDR1 EGSTGY and CDR2 YDSYTSSV. The CDR3 has 14 residues. The chain's CDR3 is CATWDPQNYYKKLF. The CDR3 region has the DNA TGTGCTACCTGGGATCCCCAGAATTATTATAAGAAACTCTTT.

This chain uses TRGV10 with TRGJ1 or TRGJ2. TRGV10 is an open reading frame whose function is uncertain. Trimming at V came to 11 bases and at J to 3 bases, leaving 17 bases not matched to a gene. The CDR3 covers 15 residues. The CDR3 nucleotides read TGTGCTGCGCGGGCCAATTTGGGGATTTATTATAAGAAACTCTTT. Translated: CAARANLGIYYKKLF.

This chain uses TRGV2 with TRGJ1 or TRGJ2. The CDR3 has 14 residues. Trimming removed 5 bases from V and 3 bases from J; junction bases left unmatched: 10. The germline gives CDR1 EGSNGY, CDR2 YDSYNSKV. The CDR3 DNA follows: TGTGCCACCTGGGGACGGGGCTCTTATTATAAGAAACTCTTT. Amino acids: CATWGRGSYYKKLF.

The chain couples TRGV11 to TRGJ1 or TRGJ2. TRGV11 is placed among ORFs of uncertain function. V lost 0 bases to trimming and J lost 6 bases; unmatched junction nucleotides: 2. The CDR3 spans 13 residues. In DNA form, the CDR3 reads TGTGCCTGCTGGATTAGGCACTCTTATAAGAAACTCTTT. This gives the protein CACWIRHSYKKLF.

J is TRGJ1 or TRGJ2 and V is TRGV5P. TRGV5P represents a pseudogene. This CDR3 has 14 residues. CDR3: CATWGRPVIYKKLF. CDR3 nucleotides: TGTGCCACCTGGGGCAGGCCGGTTATTTATAAGAAACTCTTT.

On this clone: A junction boundary mismatches the germline segment, possibly from a read error. This sample includes further DNA sequences coding for the same CDR3. The V gene is TRGV2, the J gene TRGJP1. Germline V lookup: CDR1 EGSNGY, CDR2 YDSYNSKV. This CDR3 has 13 residues. The CDR3 is CATWDGPGWFKIF. The DNA of the CDR3 is TGTGCCACCTGGGACGGCCCTGGGTGGTTCAAGATATTT.

This clone was detected only a few times. Here the CDR3 reads CAAWACKKLF. CDR3 DNA: TGTGCTGCGTGGGCCTGTAAGAAACTCTTT. The chain carries TRGV10 and TRGJ1 or TRGJ2. TRGV10 is placed among ORFs of uncertain function. V lost 8 bases and J lost 9; bases outside the gene matches: 5. The CDR3 totals 10 residues.

J is TRGJ1 or TRGJ2 and V is TRGV2. Per the germline V gene, CDR1 is EGSNGY and CDR2 is YDSYNSKV. The CDR3 sequence is 14 residues long. V shed 0 bases and J 10 bases; nucleotides not matched to a gene: 12. The CDR3 DNA reads TGTGCCACCTGGGACGGGCCGGAGGTGTGGAAGAAACTCTTT. Protein product: CATWDGPEVWKKLF.

This clone was detected a few times. V usage is TRGV2 and J usage is TRGJ1 or TRGJ2. The CDR3 has 12 residues. V shed 0 bases and J 11 bases; nucleotides not matched to a gene: 7. CDR1 is EGSNGY, CDR2 YDSYNSKV, per germline. The CDR3 here is CATWDGLVEKLF. CDR3 nucleotide sequence: TGTGCCACCTGGGACGGGCTGGTTGAGAAACTCTTT.

Within the sample, this clone is large. The chain joins TRGV5 to TRGJ1 or TRGJ2. J lost 11 bases, V lost 0 bases, and 13 bases had no gene match. CDR1 and CDR2 from the germline V gene are VINAFY and YDVSNSKD. CDR3 length: 14 residues. CDR3: CATWDRRKGSEKLF. The CDR3 nucleotides are TGTGCCACCTGGGACAGGCGTAAGGGGAGCGAGAAACTCTTT.

This clone showed up just a few times. The gene calls are TRGV2 and TRGJ1 or TRGJ2. The CDR3 contains 12 residues. Germline CDR1 reads EGSNGY; CDR2 reads YDSYNSKV. Trimming removed 0 bases from V and 6 bases from J; junction bases left unmatched: 2. Written as DNA, the CDR3 is TGTGCCACCTGGGACGGGCCTTATAAGAAACTCTTT. It encodes CATWDGPYKKLF.

The chain uses TRGV10 and TRGJP1. TRGV10 is identified as an open reading frame with a role that is uncertain. V shed 8 bases and J 11 bases; nucleotides not matched to a gene: 12. The CDR3 consists of 13 residues. The CDR3 loop reads CAAWPPVEWFKIF. The CDR3 DNA reads TGTGCTGCGTGGCCGCCGGTGGAATGGTTCAAGATATTT.

This clone was seen a handful of times. The chain carries TRGV9 and TRGJ1 or TRGJ2. This CDR3 has 16 amino acids. Trimming removed 0 bases from V and 2 bases from J; junction bases left unmatched: 10. Germline assignment: CDR1 GITISATS and CDR2 ISYDGTV (reference sequence). The CDR3 bases are TGTGCCTTGTGGGAGGTGAAGAGAGGGGATTATTATAAGAAACTCTTT. Encoded protein: CALWEVKRGDYYKKLF.